Listed below are T cell receptor beta chains from one sample, sequenced in a study of molecular identifiers for immune sequencing clone quantification. TCRdb redid the calling of the PCR reads with MiXCR, one entry per CDR3 protein. Here the sample spans about 100,000 distinct CDR3 sequences, approximately 40% being singletons. The sequenced sample consisted of naive CD8+ T cells from blood, with Jurkat cell RNA spiked in. These receptors were collected from a human donor in good health. Some libraries in this study had Jurkat cell RNA spiked in. Both conserved end residues are part of each CDR3. The order of the fields is V gene, clone size, J gene, D gene, CDR3 DNA, CDR3 protein. A D gene is named only where the DNA matches it firmly. A clone size is listed for some rows: how often the clone was seen (once, few, many), or a class if it is expanded.

v_call: TRBV7-2
clone_size: .
j_call: TRBJ2-1
d_call: TRBD2
cdr3_nt: TGTGCCAGCAGCTTCCGACTAGCGAGCAGTGGTGAGCAGTTCTTC
cdr3_aa: CASSFRLASSGEQFF

v_call: TRBV7-2
clone_size: few
j_call: TRBJ2-3
d_call: .
cdr3_nt: TGTGCCAGCAGCTACCTAGTCGGAGATACGCAGTATTTT
cdr3_aa: CASSYLVGDTQYF

v_call: TRBV29-1
clone_size: many
j_call: TRBJ2-7
d_call: .
cdr3_nt: TGCAGCGTCAACAAGATGGACCGCTCCTACGAGCAGTACTTC
cdr3_aa: CSVNKMDRSYEQYF

v_call: TRBV11-2
clone_size: few
j_call: TRBJ2-7
d_call: .
cdr3_nt: TGTGCCAGCAGCTCTCCCGCTCGCGGGAACGAGAGCTCCTACGAGCAGTACTTC
cdr3_aa: CASSSPARGNESSYEQYF

v_call: TRBV12-3/TRBV12-4
clone_size: .
j_call: TRBJ2-6
d_call: TRBD1
cdr3_nt: TGTGCCAGCAGTTCCTCATTCCGGGACAGGGACAGGACATCTGGGGCCAACGTCCTGACTTTC
cdr3_aa: CASSSSFRDRDRTSGANVLTF

v_call: TRBV20-1
clone_size: .
j_call: TRBJ2-2
d_call: TRBD1
cdr3_nt: TGCAGTGCTATGGGGGACAGCTCGAACACCGGGGAGCTGTTTTTT
cdr3_aa: CSAMGDSSNTGELFF

v_call: TRBV5-1
clone_size: few
j_call: TRBJ2-3
d_call: .
cdr3_nt: TGCGCCAGCAGCCCACCCCACACAGATACGCAGTATTTT
cdr3_aa: CASSPPHTDTQYF

v_call: TRBV25-1
clone_size: .
j_call: TRBJ2-7
d_call: .
cdr3_nt: TGTGCCACCTGGAGGGGGCGGGAGCAGTACTTC
cdr3_aa: CATWRGREQYF

v_call: TRBV20-1
clone_size: few
j_call: TRBJ2-2
d_call: TRBD2
cdr3_nt: TGCAGTGCTAGATCGAGACTAGCGCGGAACACCGGGGAGCTGTTTTTT
cdr3_aa: CSARSRLARNTGELFF

v_call: TRBV9
clone_size: .
j_call: TRBJ2-5
d_call: .
cdr3_nt: TGTGCCAGCAGTGCCTCGGGGGTCCAAGAGACCCAGTACTTC
cdr3_aa: CASSASGVQETQYF

v_call: TRBV4-3
clone_size: .
j_call: TRBJ1-1
d_call: .
cdr3_nt: TGCGCCAGCAGGAAGACAGTTGACACTGAAGCTTTCTTT
cdr3_aa: CASRKTVDTEAFF

v_call: TRBV6-1
clone_size: .
j_call: TRBJ1-6
d_call: .
cdr3_nt: TGTGCCAGCAGTGAAGCGCTTGGGGGAAGTAATTCACCCCTCCACTTT
cdr3_aa: CASSEALGGSNSPLHF

v_call: TRBV7-2
clone_size: .
j_call: TRBJ1-2
d_call: .
cdr3_nt: TGTGCCAGCAGCTCTCAGGAGGGGCAGCGGATGTACTATGGCTACACCTTC
cdr3_aa: CASSSQEGQRMYYGYTF

v_call: TRBV4-3
clone_size: .
j_call: TRBJ2-1
d_call: .
cdr3_nt: TGCGCCAGCCGCCAAGCAATGGGGTACTACAATGAGCAGTTCTTC
cdr3_aa: CASRQAMGYYNEQFF

v_call: TRBV20-1
clone_size: many
j_call: TRBJ2-1
d_call: .
cdr3_nt: TGCAGTGCTCGGGATATCATCGATGAGCAGTTCTTC
cdr3_aa: CSARDIIDEQFF

v_call: TRBV28
clone_size: .
j_call: TRBJ1-2
d_call: .
cdr3_nt: TGTGCCAGCAGTTTACTACAGGACCTTAACTATGGCTACACCTTC
cdr3_aa: CASSLLQDLNYGYTF

v_call: TRBV20-1
clone_size: many
j_call: TRBJ2-1
d_call: TRBD2
cdr3_nt: TGCAGTGTACTGATCGCGGGAGGGCCTGGGTACAATGAGCAGTTCTTC
cdr3_aa: CSVLIAGGPGYNEQFF

v_call: TRBV24-1
clone_size: .
j_call: TRBJ2-3
d_call: .
cdr3_nt: TGTGCCACCAGTGGTTTGGGACGGAAACAATATTTT
cdr3_aa: CATSGLGRKQYF

v_call: TRBV11-2
clone_size: .
j_call: TRBJ2-3
d_call: TRBD2
cdr3_nt: TGTGCCAGCAGCTTAGAGGTAGCGGGAGCCGATACGCAGTATTTT
cdr3_aa: CASSLEVAGADTQYF

v_call: TRBV4-3
clone_size: .
j_call: TRBJ2-1
d_call: TRBD1
cdr3_nt: TGCGCAAGCAGCTTCCGGGACAGGGGGCGCGCTGAGCAGTTCTTC
cdr3_aa: CASSFRDRGRAEQFF

v_call: TRBV7-9
clone_size: few
j_call: TRBJ2-5
d_call: .
cdr3_nt: TGTGCCAGCAGCGCCCTACTATACAAGGAAGAGACCCAGTACTTC
cdr3_aa: CASSALLYKEETQYF

v_call: TRBV9
clone_size: few
j_call: TRBJ2-7
d_call: .
cdr3_nt: TGTGCCAGCAGCGTGGCAGCGGACGCCTACGAGCAGTACTTC
cdr3_aa: CASSVAADAYEQYF

v_call: TRBV4-3
clone_size: many
j_call: TRBJ2-3
d_call: TRBD2
cdr3_nt: TGCGCCAGCAGCCAAGAACCTAGCGGGACAGATACGCAGTATTTT
cdr3_aa: CASSQEPSGTDTQYF

v_call: TRBV12-3/TRBV12-4
clone_size: .
j_call: TRBJ2-2
d_call: TRBD1
cdr3_nt: TGTGCCAGCAGTTTGGGACAGGGGCCTATCGAGGAGCTGGTTTTT
cdr3_aa: CASSLGQGPIEELVF

v_call: TRBV10-2
clone_size: .
j_call: TRBJ2-3
d_call: TRBD2
cdr3_nt: TGCGCCAGCACGCCTGGGACTAGCGGAGATACGCAGTATTTT
cdr3_aa: CASTPGTSGDTQYF

v_call: TRBV11-2
clone_size: .
j_call: TRBJ2-5
d_call: .
cdr3_nt: TGTGCCAGCAGCTTAGCCACCGGAGAGACCCAGTACTTC
cdr3_aa: CASSLATGETQYF

v_call: TRBV9
clone_size: few
j_call: TRBJ2-3
d_call: .
cdr3_nt: TGTGCCAGCAGCCCGTGGGAGGGGGGCACAGATACGCAGTATTTT
cdr3_aa: CASSPWEGGTDTQYF

v_call: TRBV10-3
clone_size: .
j_call: TRBJ2-2
d_call: TRBD2
cdr3_nt: TGTGCCATCAGTGGCGGGAGCAACACCGGGGAGCTGGTTTTT
cdr3_aa: CAISGGSNTGELVF

v_call: TRBV6-1
clone_size: .
j_call: TRBJ2-1
d_call: TRBD2
cdr3_nt: TGTGCCCGGGGTAGAACTAGCGGGGTAAACAATGAGCAGTTCTTC
cdr3_aa: CARGRTSGVNNEQFF

v_call: TRBV4-3
clone_size: .
j_call: TRBJ2-7
d_call: .
cdr3_nt: TGCGCCAGCAGCCAAGTCCGTGGCGCCCCCTACGAGCAGTACTTC
cdr3_aa: CASSQVRGAPYEQYF

v_call: TRBV27
clone_size: .
j_call: TRBJ2-3
d_call: .
cdr3_nt: TGTGTCAGCAGTTTTCGGGCAGCCCCCACAGATACGCAGTATTTT
cdr3_aa: CVSSFRAAPTDTQYF

v_call: TRBV29-1
clone_size: .
j_call: TRBJ2-3
d_call: TRBD2
cdr3_nt: TGCAGCGCCGAGGTGGGACTAGCGGGAGGGAGCACAGATACGCAGTATTTT
cdr3_aa: CSAEVGLAGGSTDTQYF

v_call: TRBV28
clone_size: many
j_call: TRBJ2-3
d_call: .
cdr3_nt: TGTGCCAGCAGCTGGGACCGGCTCGACACAGATACGCAGTATTTT
cdr3_aa: CASSWDRLDTDTQYF

v_call: TRBV14
clone_size: .
j_call: TRBJ2-3
d_call: .
cdr3_nt: TGTGCCAGCAGCCAAGATTTCGGAAAGGGTGCAGATACGCAGTATTTT
cdr3_aa: CASSQDFGKGADTQYF

v_call: TRBV6-6
clone_size: few
j_call: TRBJ2-3
d_call: TRBD1
cdr3_nt: TGTGCCAGCAGTTACTCGGGGACAGGGTCGGATACGCAGTATTTT
cdr3_aa: CASSYSGTGSDTQYF

v_call: TRBV7-9
clone_size: .
j_call: TRBJ2-1
d_call: .
cdr3_nt: TGTGCCAGCAGCTTAGAAAATGAGCAGTTCTTC
cdr3_aa: CASSLENEQFF

v_call: TRBV5-1
clone_size: .
j_call: TRBJ2-7
d_call: .
cdr3_nt: TGCGCCAGCAGCGTGGTTCTTGGAGGCCCGGTTGACTACGAGCTGTACTTC
cdr3_aa: CASSVVLGGPVDYELYF

v_call: TRBV9
clone_size: .
j_call: TRBJ1-6
d_call: .
cdr3_nt: TGTGCCAGCAGCGTAACCGGGGGCACCCTCCACTTT
cdr3_aa: CASSVTGGTLHF

v_call: TRBV20-1
clone_size: many
j_call: TRBJ2-3
d_call: .
cdr3_nt: TGCAGTGCTAGCAAGGAGTTCTCCAGACTCACAGATACGCAGTATTTT
cdr3_aa: CSASKEFSRLTDTQYF

v_call: TRBV27
clone_size: .
j_call: TRBJ2-6
d_call: .
cdr3_nt: TGTGCCAGCAGTATACAGGGACCCTCTGGGGCCAACGTCCTGACTTTC
cdr3_aa: CASSIQGPSGANVLTF

v_call: TRBV20-1
clone_size: .
j_call: TRBJ2-2
d_call: .
cdr3_nt: TGCAGTGCTGAAGGGGGAACCGGGGAGCTGTTTTTT
cdr3_aa: CSAEGGTGELFF

v_call: TRBV4-1
clone_size: .
j_call: TRBJ2-7
d_call: .
cdr3_nt: TGCGCCAGCAGCCAAAGCGTGGGCGGGATCTACGAGCAGTACTTC
cdr3_aa: CASSQSVGGIYEQYF

v_call: TRBV28
clone_size: .
j_call: TRBJ2-5
d_call: .
cdr3_nt: TGTGCCAGCAGAACGGCAGGGGAACAAGAGACCCAGTACTTC
cdr3_aa: CASRTAGEQETQYF

v_call: TRBV6-6
clone_size: .
j_call: TRBJ1-2
d_call: .
cdr3_nt: TGTGCCAGCAGTAGGGGGATGATAGGCTACACCTTC
cdr3_aa: CASSRGMIGYTF

v_call: TRBV6-5
clone_size: .
j_call: TRBJ2-7
d_call: .
cdr3_nt: TGTGCCAGCAGAACCGGACCGCGGTTCCTCTACGAGCAGTACTTC
cdr3_aa: CASRTGPRFLYEQYF

v_call: TRBV19
clone_size: .
j_call: TRBJ2-1
d_call: TRBD1
cdr3_nt: TGTGCCAGTAGTCCCCTAGGGACAGCCTACAATGAGCAGTTCTTC
cdr3_aa: CASSPLGTAYNEQFF

v_call: TRBV5-6
clone_size: few
j_call: TRBJ2-1
d_call: .
cdr3_nt: TGTGCCAGCAGCTTGGGTTGGTCCCTTGAGCAGTTCTTC
cdr3_aa: CASSLGWSLEQFF

v_call: TRBV28
clone_size: once
j_call: TRBJ1-5
d_call: .
cdr3_nt: TGTGCCAGCAGTATTCAGGGGTTAGGTCAGCCCCAGCATTTT
cdr3_aa: CASSIQGLGQPQHF

v_call: TRBV7-9
clone_size: many
j_call: TRBJ1-4
d_call: .
cdr3_nt: TGTGCCAGCAGCTCGTCGCGCGCGGGGGTTAATGAAAAACTGTTTTTT
cdr3_aa: CASSSSRAGVNEKLFF